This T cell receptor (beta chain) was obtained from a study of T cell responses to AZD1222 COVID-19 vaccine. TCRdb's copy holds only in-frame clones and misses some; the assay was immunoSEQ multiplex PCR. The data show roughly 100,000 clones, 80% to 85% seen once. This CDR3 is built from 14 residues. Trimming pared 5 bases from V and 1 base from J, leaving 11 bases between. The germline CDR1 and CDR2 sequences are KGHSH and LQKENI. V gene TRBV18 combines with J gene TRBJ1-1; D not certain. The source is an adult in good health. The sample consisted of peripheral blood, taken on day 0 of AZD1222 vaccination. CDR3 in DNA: TGTGCCAGCTCATATATGACGGAGAACACTGAAGCTTTCTTT. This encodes CASSYMTENTEAFF.